This entry is about one T cell receptor beta chain. The target antigen is unknown. Time point reported: week 11, during vaccination. With topical imiquimod, each dose of the vaccine consisted of 300 ug of mutant IDH1 20-mer peptide. CDR1 is SGHAT, CDR2 FQNNGV, per germline. Trimming cost V 2 bases and J 0 bases, with 14 bases left between them. This CDR3 is 16 amino acids long. These data are taken from a study of a mutant IDH1 vaccine in newly diagnosed glioma. Assay used: immunoSEQ multiplex PCR; TCRdb lists only in-frame clones, some missing. The data contain 100,000 to 120,000 clones, approximately 87% of them singletons.

The rearrangement links TRBV11-2 to TRBJ2-7; D may be TRBD2 (6 bases). The sample was PBMCs, taken from a glioma patient whose treatment included an IDH1 peptide vaccine. This TCR was sampled from a woman aged 50 to 60 with glioma. In DNA, the CDR3 is TGTGCCAGCAGCTTACTAGTAGCGGCCAGCTCCTACGAGCAGTACTTC. It yields the protein CASSLLVAASSYEQYF.